The 8 T cell receptor beta chains presented below share a single source sample, sequenced in a study of blood T cell repertoires in COVID-19. Using immunoSEQ multiplex PCR, the repertoire was profiled, and TCRdb retains in-frame clones only, with some absent. The table has about 90,000 clones, 85% to 95% seen once. Input material: peripheral blood. The receptors shown here come from a human donor with active COVID-19. The donor label of this sample is uncertain.

The chain couples TRBV11-2 to TRBJ2-2; D perhaps matches TRBD2 (5 bases). This CDR3 is built from 14 residues. Germline assignment: CDR1 SGHAT and CDR2 FQNNGV. Between the trimmed V and J ends, which lost 3 bases and 4 bases, there was a span of 9 bases. The CDR3, as DNA: TGTGCCAGCAGCTTCCGGGAAGGCACCGGGGAGCTGTTTTTT. Its translation is CASSFREGTGELFF.

The rearrangement links TRBV19 to TRBJ2-1, with 9 bases matching TRBD2. V lost 4 bases and J lost 3; bases outside the gene matches: 4. Germline CDR1 and CDR2: LNHDA and SQIVND (reference sequence). This CDR3 is built from 15 residues. This chain's CDR3 is CASSNSGGHYNEQFF. The DNA of the CDR3 is TGTGCCAGTAGTAATAGCGGGGGCCACTACAATGAGCAGTTCTTC.

V is TRBV6-5 and J is TRBJ2-7; D possibly corresponds to TRBD1 (5 bases). This CDR3 region has 13 residues. Trimming removed 6 bases from V and 1 base from J, with 10 bases in between. Germline assignment: CDR1 MNHEY and CDR2 SVGAGI. CDR3 nucleotides: TGTGCCAGCAGCTTATACAGGTCCTACGAGCAGTACTTC. Translating gives CASSLYRSYEQYF.

This clone was observed a single time. The gene calls are TRBV6-1 and TRBJ1-1; 7 bases line up with TRBD1. CDR3 length: 14 residues. The V segment lost 2 bases and the J segment 4 bases; nucleotides outside the gene matches: 4. Germline V gives CDR1 MNHNS, CDR2 SASEGT. The CDR3 loop is CASSEHQGGTEAFF. The CDR3 region has the DNA TGTGCCAGCAGTGAACATCAGGGGGGCACTGAAGCTTTCTTT.

This chain uses TRBV11-2 with TRBJ2-4, with TRBD1 identical over 8 bases. J gave up 6 bases and V 5 bases, and 3 bases lay outside the gene matches. CDR3 length: 13 amino acids. The V gene's germline CDR1 is SGHAT and CDR2 FQNNGV. CDR3 nucleotides: TGTGCCAGCAGCAGAGGACAGGGAAACATTCAGTACTTC. Amino acid sequence: CASSRGQGNIQYF.

Only one count was recorded for this clone. The gene calls are TRBV28 and TRBJ1-2; 9 bases fit TRBD1. Germline V gene data show CDR1 as MDHEN and CDR2 as SYDVKM. The trim removed 4 bases at V and 2 bases at J, leaving 5 bases unmatched. The CDR3 totals 15 residues. The CDR3 DNA sequence: TGTGCCAGCAGTTACCCACAGGGGGCGAACTATGGCTACACCTTC. Amino acid sequence: CASSYPQGANYGYTF.

This clone is a singleton in its sample. This chain connects TRBV28 to TRBJ1-4; D gene uncertain. Germline-derived CDR1 and CDR2 are MDHEN and SYDVKM. Between the trimmed V and J ends, which lost 4 bases and 4 bases, there was a span of 4 bases. The CDR3 contains 12 residues. Written as DNA, the CDR3 is TGTGCCAGCAGTTCCCGTAATGAAAAACTGTTTTTT. Its protein product is CASSSRNEKLFF. The full variable domain, completed using reference TRBV28 and TRBJ1-4, is DVKVTQSSRYLVKRTGEKVFLECVQDMDHENMFWYRQDPGLGLRLIYFSYDVKMKEKGDIPEGYSVSREKKERFSLILESASTNQTSMYLCASSSRNEKLFFGSGTQLSVL.

This chain joins TRBV18 and TRBJ2-5; no clear D gene. Trimming stripped 2 bases from V and 2 bases from J, with 12 bases between. This CDR3 contains 15 residues. Per the germline V gene, CDR1 is KGHSH and CDR2 is LQKENI. The CDR3 is CASSPYFREQETQYF. CDR3 bases: TGTGCCAGCTCACCATACTTTCGAGAGCAAGAGACCCAGTACTTC.